Below are 12 T cell receptor beta chains sequenced from a single sample in a study of identical twins. TCRdb re-analysed the 5' RACE reads in MiXCR, keeping a single row per CDR3 protein. This table holds about 530,000 distinct CDR3 sequences, around 15% found once. The sample also formed part of further work on yellow fever vaccine responses in identical twins.

What was sequenced was CD4+ T cells sorted from blood. These receptors all stem from a woman aged 18-29 years in good health.

This clonotype was seen a handful of times. The chain couples TRBV4-1 to TRBJ2-7; no definite D call. Deletions cut 4 bases from V and 2 bases from J, with 12 bases between. This CDR3 has 14 amino acids. Germline assignment: CDR1 MGHRA and CDR2 YSYEKL. In nucleotides, the CDR3 is TGCGCCAGCAGCCGCGAAACCTTGGCCTACGAGCAGTACTTC. Translating it yields CASSRETLAYEQYF.

The chain uses TRBV20-1 and TRBJ1-4, with D hard to call. With 7 bases removed from V and 8 bases from J, the gap between germline ends came to 17 bases. The CDR3 extends over 13 amino acids. The germline V gene encodes CDR1 DFQATT and CDR2 SNEGSKA (reference sequence). The CDR3 nucleotides read TGCAGTGTAACCCCCGAGATAGGGGAAAAACTGTTTTTT. It yields the protein CSVTPEIGEKLFF.

This clonotype has a handful of counts. The gene calls are TRBV6-5 and TRBJ2-5; 10 positions match TRBD2. Losses at the gene ends were 4 bases for V and 4 bases for J; bases not matched to a gene: 6. CDR1 is MNHEY, CDR2 SVGAGI, per germline. This CDR3 region has 15 residues. The CDR3 sequence: CASSFSGGLGETQYF. The CDR3 DNA follows: TGTGCCAGCAGTTTTAGCGGGGGGCTCGGAGAGACCCAGTACTTC.

The V call is TRBV11-2, the J call TRBJ2-3; TRBD1 agrees at 8 bases. The germline CDR1 and CDR2 sequences are SGHAT and FQNNGV. After removal of 0 bases from V and 11 bases from J, the junction contained 7 bases not matched to a gene. The CDR3 is made up of 14 amino acids. CDR3 coding DNA: TGTGCCAGCAGCTTAGAATGGACAGGGTTGGGGCAGTATTTT. Translated: CASSLEWTGLGQYF. The complete variable domain, with remaining parts taken from reference TRBV11-2 and TRBJ2-3, reads EAGVAQSPRYKIIEKRQSVAFWCNPISGHATLYWYQQILGQGPKLLIQFQNNGVVDDSQLPKDRFSAERLKGVDSTLKIQPAKLEDSAVYLCASSLEWTGLGQYFGPGTRLTVL.

The chain links TRBV20-1 to TRBJ2-1, with 9 nucleotides matching TRBD2. The ends lost 1 base at V and 10 bases at J; junction bases unmatched: 8. CDR1 and CDR2 from the germline V gene are DFQATT and SNEGSKA (reference sequence). CDR3 length: 14 residues. The CDR3 sequence: CSARAREGVGEQFF. The CDR3 DNA reads as TGCAGTGCTAGAGCGCGGGAGGGCGTTGGCGAGCAGTTCTTC.

This clonotype was counted between two and nine times. V is TRBV7-6 and J is TRBJ2-1, with TRBD2 identical over 7 bases. This CDR3 is 17 amino acids long. The V gene end was trimmed by 5 bases and the J gene end by 2 bases; junction bases not matched to a gene: 12. Germline CDR1 reads SGHVS; CDR2 reads FNYEAQ. CDR3: CASSPKGGGLTYNEQFF. The CDR3 nucleotides read TGTGCCAGCAGCCCTAAGGGCGGGGGACTAACCTACAATGAGCAGTTCTTC.

This clonotype was seen a few times. The chain links TRBV7-9 to TRBJ1-5, with D possibly matching TRBD1 (5 bases). The V gene's germline CDR1 is SEHNR and CDR2 FQNEAQ (reference sequence). Trimming took off 8 bases at V and 1 base at J, with 12 bases between the two ends. The CDR3 sequence is 14 residues long. CDR3 sequence (DNA): TGTGCCAGCGGGTTGGGGGGGAGCAATCAGCCCCAGCATTTT. Its translation is CASGLGGSNQPQHF.

The chain recombines TRBV12-3 or TRBV12-4 with TRBJ1-6, with D perhaps TRBD1 (5 bases). V lost 6 bases and J 14 bases, leaving 20 bases between the germline ends. CDR3 length equals 14 residues. The DNA of the CDR3 is TGTGCCAGCAGGTTTCGGGGGGGATATGGGGCCCTCCACTTT. This translates into CASRFRGGYGALHF.

This clonotype was detected a few times. The chain joins TRBV11-2 to TRBJ2-2; no firm D call. V was shortened by 3 bases and J by 1 base, with 6 bases between the two germline ends. The germline CDR1 and CDR2 sequences are SGHAT and FQNNGV. This CDR3 has 14 residues. CDR3 region: CASSFDLNTGELFF. In nucleotides, the CDR3 is TGTGCCAGCAGCTTCGACCTGAACACCGGGGAGCTGTTTTTT.

This chain uses TRBV29-1 with TRBJ2-3, with TRBD1 matching over 12 bases. Unmatched junction bases numbered 4, after V lost 6 bases and J lost 3 bases. CDR1 is SQVTM and CDR2 is ANQGSEA in the germline V gene. The CDR3 extends over 14 amino acids. The DNA for the CDR3 is TGCAGCGTGGGGACAGGGGGCGCAACAGATACGCAGTATTTT. Residues: CSVGTGGATDTQYF.

The chain uses TRBV7-9 and TRBJ1-3, with a weak D call TRBD1 (6 bases). The germline V gene encodes CDR1 SEHNR and CDR2 FQNEAQ (reference sequence). Trimming shortened V by 2 bases and J by 2 bases, and 13 bases separated the two germline ends. The CDR3 runs to 16 residues. The CDR3 DNA sequence: TGTGCCAGCAGCTTATTCGGGGGCTCCGCTGGAAACACCATATATTTT. It codes for CASSLFGGSAGNTIYF.

This chain uses TRBV20-1 with TRBJ2-1; D is unclear. Germline CDR1 DFQATT, CDR2 SNEGSKA (reference sequence). The CDR3 runs 12 residues. V lost 6 bases and J lost 5, with 11 bases in between. CDR3 sequence reads: CSAPKRNNEQFF. As DNA, the CDR3 is TGCAGTGCCCCCAAGAGGAACAATGAGCAGTTCTTC.